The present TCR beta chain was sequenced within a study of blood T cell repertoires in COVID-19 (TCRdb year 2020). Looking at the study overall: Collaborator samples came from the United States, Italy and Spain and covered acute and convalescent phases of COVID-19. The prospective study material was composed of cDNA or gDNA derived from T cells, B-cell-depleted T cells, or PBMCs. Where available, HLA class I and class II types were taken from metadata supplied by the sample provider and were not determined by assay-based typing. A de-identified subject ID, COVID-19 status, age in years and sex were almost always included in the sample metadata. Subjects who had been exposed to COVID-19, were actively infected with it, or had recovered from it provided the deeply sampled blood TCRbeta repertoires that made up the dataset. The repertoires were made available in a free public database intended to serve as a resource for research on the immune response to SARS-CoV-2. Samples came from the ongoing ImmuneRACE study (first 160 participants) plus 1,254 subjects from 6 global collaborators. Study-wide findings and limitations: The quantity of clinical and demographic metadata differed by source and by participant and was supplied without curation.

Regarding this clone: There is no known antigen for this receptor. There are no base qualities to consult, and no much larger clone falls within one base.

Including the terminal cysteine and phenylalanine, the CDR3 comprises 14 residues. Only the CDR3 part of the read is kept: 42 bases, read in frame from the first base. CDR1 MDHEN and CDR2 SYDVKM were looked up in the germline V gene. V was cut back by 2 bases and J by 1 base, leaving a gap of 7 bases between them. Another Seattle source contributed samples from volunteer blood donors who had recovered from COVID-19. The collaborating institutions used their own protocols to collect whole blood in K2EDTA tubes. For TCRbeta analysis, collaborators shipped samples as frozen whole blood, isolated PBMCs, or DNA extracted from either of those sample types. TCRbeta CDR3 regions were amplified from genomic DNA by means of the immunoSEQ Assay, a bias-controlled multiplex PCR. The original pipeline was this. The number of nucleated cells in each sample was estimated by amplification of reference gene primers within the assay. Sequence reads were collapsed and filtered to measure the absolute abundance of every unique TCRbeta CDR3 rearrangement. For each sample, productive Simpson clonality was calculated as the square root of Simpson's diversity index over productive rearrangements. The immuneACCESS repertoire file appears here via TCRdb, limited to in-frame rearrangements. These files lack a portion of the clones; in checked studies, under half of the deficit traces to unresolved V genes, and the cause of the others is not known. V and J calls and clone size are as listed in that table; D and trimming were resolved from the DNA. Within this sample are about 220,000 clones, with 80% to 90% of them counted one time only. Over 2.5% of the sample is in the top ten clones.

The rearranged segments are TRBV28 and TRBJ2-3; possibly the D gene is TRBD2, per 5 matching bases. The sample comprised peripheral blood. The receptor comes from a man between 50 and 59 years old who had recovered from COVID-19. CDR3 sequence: CASSLRGGTDTQYF. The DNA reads TGTGCCAGCAGTTTACGGGGTGGCACAGATACGCAGTATTTT.